What follows are 28 T cell receptor beta chains derived from one specimen sequenced in a study of Ad26.COV2.S vaccination and SARS-CoV-2 variants. Treatment: about 20 received Ad26.COV2.S at low or high dose, single or two shots; roughly 5 received placebo; per-sample allocation not given. Day 63 after the first injection of vaccine or placebo was the sampling time. Only in-frame clones appear in the TCRdb table, and some are missing; sequencing was by immunoSEQ multiplex PCR. The sample carries roughly 700,000 clones, roughly 90% recorded once. The input for sequencing was peripheral blood, taken in a trial of Ad26.COV2.S vaccine versus placebo. These receptor sequences come from a person between 18 and 65 years old who received the Ad26.COV2.S COVID-19 vaccine or a placebo.

As DNA, the CDR3 is TGCGCCAGCAGCCTAACGCAGGGCTACGAGCAGTACTTC. Translated: CASSLTQGYEQYF. The chain couples TRBV5-1 to TRBJ2-7; D might be TRBD1 (5 bases). Germline CDR1 SGHRS, CDR2 YFSETQ. Trimming removed 4 bases at V and 3 bases at J, with 11 bases between. CDR3 size: 13 residues.

This chain joins TRBV9 and TRBJ2-2; 7 nucleotides align to TRBD2. Germline V gives CDR1 SGDLS, CDR2 YYNGEE. This CDR3 is 14 amino acids long. J gave up 5 bases and V 4 bases, and 5 bases lay outside the gene matches. CDR3 coding DNA: TGTGCCAGCAGCATCTCGCGGGGGACCGGGGAGCTGTTTTTT. Amino acids: CASSISRGTGELFF.

The CDR3 reads CSASDRGALNTGELFF. The CDR3 DNA reads as TGCAGTGCTAGTGACAGGGGTGCCCTGAACACCGGGGAGCTGTTTTTT. The J gene is TRBJ2-2, the V gene TRBV20-1, with TRBD1 identical over 8 bases. Germline V gene sequence: CDR1 DFQATT, CDR2 SNEGSKA (reference sequence). The CDR3 is 16 amino acids. V shed 3 bases, J shed 1 base, and the junction held 7 bases outside the gene matches.

The chain joins TRBV29-1 to TRBJ2-5, with D unresolved. The CDR3 extends over 12 amino acids. Germline V lookup: CDR1 SQVTM, CDR2 ANQGSEA. V lost 0 bases to trimming and J lost 3 bases, with 5 bases between them. CDR3: CSVEDFKETQYF. Here the CDR3 DNA reads TGCAGCGTTGAAGACTTCAAAGAGACCCAGTACTTC.

The chain carries TRBV2 and TRBJ1-6; 7 bases match TRBD1. This CDR3 has 13 residues. The ends lost 7 bases at V and 6 bases at J; junction bases unmatched: 3. CDR1 and CDR2 from the germline V gene are SNHLY and FYNNEI. The CDR3 nucleotides are TGTGCCAGCAATAGACAGGGTAATTCACCCCTCCACTTT. Encoded protein: CASNRQGNSPLHF.

The rearrangement joins TRBV30 to TRBJ2-2; TRBD2 matches at 12 bases. Germline V gives CDR1 GTSNPN, CDR2 SVGIG (reference sequence). The CDR3 has 14 amino acids. The V gene end was trimmed by 3 bases and the J gene end by 7 bases; junction bases not matched to a gene: 3. The CDR3 coding sequence is TGTGCCTGGAGCAGACTAGCGGGAGTCGGGGAGCTGTTTTTT. This encodes CAWSRLAGVGELFF.

This rearrangement joins TRBV19 to TRBJ1-6; D unresolved. V was trimmed by 5 bases and J by 10 bases, leaving 15 bases between them. Germline V gene lookup returns CDR1 LNHDA and CDR2 SQIVND (reference sequence). There are 14 residues in the CDR3. DNA of the CDR3: TGTGCCAGTAGTCCCTGGGCCATTCAATCACCCCTCCACTTT. Amino acids: CASSPWAIQSPLHF.

CDR3 nucleotide sequence: TGTGCCAGCAGTTTACGGGGGGCGAACACTGAAGCTTTCTTT. Translation gives CASSLRGANTEAFF. This chain links TRBV27 with TRBJ1-1; D perhaps matches TRBD1 (6 bases). The CDR3 is 14 amino acids. CDR1 MNHEY and CDR2 SMNVEV come from the germline V gene (reference sequence). V was trimmed by 2 bases and J by 1 base, leaving 8 bases between them.

V gene TRBV3-1 (or the pseudogene TRBV3-2) combines with J gene TRBJ2-5; D unresolved. The CDR3 has 13 residues. Germline CDR1 is LGHDT and CDR2 is YNNKEL (reference sequence). Trimming pared 1 base from V and 7 bases from J, leaving 10 bases between. DNA of the CDR3: TGTGCCAGCAGCCAAGGTAGCCCCGGGACCCAGTACTTC. Translating it yields CASSQGSPGTQYF.

The V and J genes are TRBV5-6 and TRBJ2-7; D is perhaps TRBD2 (7 bases). The germline gives CDR1 SGHDT, CDR2 YYEEEE. CDR3 length: 16 residues. The ends were cut back, 5 bases at V and 7 bases at J, with 25 bases in the middle. CDR3 nucleotide sequence: TGTGCCAGCAGACGCGGGGGCTCTCAAATTAAGGGGGAGCAGTACTTC. Protein sequence: CASRRGGSQIKGEQYF.

This clone was detected only a few times. The J gene is TRBJ2-1, the V gene TRBV7-2; either TRBD1 or TRBD2 may fit D (7 bases each). The length of the CDR3 is 15 residues. Trimming cost V 5 bases and J 4 bases, with 15 bases left between them. Germline V CDR1 and CDR2: SGHTA, FQGNSA. CDR3 nucleotides: TGTGCCAGCAGCCCGCAGGGGGGGGGTTACAATGAGCAGTTCTTC. Residues: CASSPQGGGYNEQFF.

This chain joins TRBV11-3 and TRBJ2-2; no clear D. CDR1 is SGHNT, CDR2 YENEEA, per germline. This CDR3 comprises 13 residues. V was cut by 8 bases and J by 1 base, with 8 bases left in between. The CDR3 region has the DNA TGTGCCAGCCAGGCAGTGAACACCGGGGAGCTGTTTTTT. The encoded protein is CASQAVNTGELFF.

This clone showed up just once. This chain uses TRBV4-2 with TRBJ2-1, with 13 bases that match TRBD2. Trimming cost V 0 bases and J 5 bases; bases outside gene matches: 16. CDR1 and CDR2 from the germline V gene are LGHNA and YNFKEQ. There are 21 residues in the CDR3. DNA for the CDR3: TGTGCCAGCAGCCAAGATTTTTCCCCCCTGACTAGCGGGAGGCTCCACAATGAGCAGTTCTTC. Amino acid sequence: CASSQDFSPLTSGRLHNEQFF.

The rearrangement links TRBV5-1 to TRBJ2-5; unclear D gene. CDR1 is SGHRS and CDR2 is YFSETQ in the germline V gene. Trimming removed 0 bases from V and 5 bases from J, with 11 bases in between. The CDR3 length is 14 residues. This chain's CDR3 is CASSLGGTSETQYF. The CDR3 nucleotides read TGCGCCAGCAGCTTGGGGGGAACCTCGGAGACCCAGTACTTC.

In DNA, the CDR3 is TGTGCCAGCAGTTACTCTAGCGGGAGTATCGATGAGCAGTTCTTC. Translated, it gives CASSYSSGSIDEQFF. The chain employs TRBV6-2 or TRBV6-3 and TRBJ2-1; 9 nucleotides align to TRBD2. Per the germline V gene, CDR1 is MNHEY and CDR2 is SVGEGT. The CDR3 has 15 residues. Trimming took 0 bases from V and 8 from J; bases not matched to a gene: 5.

This clone was seen more than once but under ten times. The chain uses TRBV4-1 and TRBJ1-5; D is unresolved. This CDR3 spans 17 amino acids. Germline V gives CDR1 MGHRA, CDR2 YSYEKL. Between the trimmed V and J ends, which lost 0 bases and 0 bases, there was a span of 12 bases. The CDR3 sequence is CASSQERHSDSNQPQHF. CDR3 coding DNA: TGCGCCAGCAGCCAAGAGCGGCATTCCGATAGCAATCAGCCCCAGCATTTT.

The chain has TRBV5-8 and TRBJ1-1, with D maybe TRBD1 (6 bases). The germline V gene encodes CDR1 SGHTS and CDR2 YDEGEE. V was pared by 5 bases and J by 1 base, with 9 bases between. This CDR3 is 13 amino acids long. The CDR3 is CASRQTGNTEAFF. The CDR3 DNA reads TGTGCCAGCAGACAGACAGGGAACACTGAAGCTTTCTTT.

Comments on this clone: Other nucleotide sequences in the sample specify the same CDR3. The rearrangement joins TRBV9 to TRBJ2-3; unclear D gene. Germline CDR1 reads SGDLS; CDR2 reads YYNGEE. The CDR3 has 13 amino acids. Trimming left V 0 bases short and J 2 bases short, with 4 bases between. The CDR3, as DNA: TGTGCCAGCAGCGTAGGTTCCACAGATACGCAGTATTTT. This sequence encodes CASSVGSTDTQYF.

As regards this clone: At the DNA level, this CDR3 is encoded by other sequences in the same sample as well. The V call is TRBV6-5, the J call TRBJ1-1; D uncertain. CDR3 length equals 13 residues. The germline CDR1 and CDR2 sequences are MNHEY and SVGAGI. Deletions cut 2 bases from V and 4 bases from J, with 8 bases between. The CDR3 region is CASSYGPGTEAFF. The CDR3 nucleotides are TGTGCCAGCAGTTACGGGCCTGGCACTGAAGCTTTCTTT.

This clone was detected once. The chain combines TRBV11-2 with TRBJ2-1; D gene unclear. V lost 2 bases to trimming and J lost 5 bases, with 7 bases between them. This CDR3 contains 13 residues. CDR1 and CDR2 from the germline V gene are SGHAT and FQNNGV. The CDR3 is CASSLIDDNEQFF. The DNA for the CDR3 is TGTGCCAGCAGCTTAATTGATGACAATGAGCAGTTCTTC.

This CDR3 reads CASSFLPRYEQYF. The CDR3 DNA reads TGTGCCAGCAGCTTTTTACCCCGTTACGAGCAGTACTTC. The rearrangement uses TRBV7-8 and TRBJ2-7; D call uncertain. This CDR3 contains 13 residues. Germline CDR1 reads SGHVS; CDR2 reads FQNEAQ. V was clipped by 3 bases and J by 4 bases, with 10 bases between them.

This clone was observed once. The rearrangement joins TRBV5-1 to TRBJ2-5; D ambiguous. The V gene lost 5 bases and the J gene lost 4 bases, with 12 bases spanning the gap. The CDR3 has 13 amino acids. Per germline, CDR1 SGHRS and CDR2 YFSETQ. CDR3 nucleotide sequence: TGCGCCAGCAGATCCCCGGGCGGAGAGACCCAGTACTTC. The encoded protein is CASRSPGGETQYF.

The chain has TRBV23-1 and TRBJ1-5; perhaps TRBD1 as D (6 bases). TRBV23-1 is recorded as an ORF, its role being uncertain. The CDR3 runs 21 residues. Trimming cost V 4 bases and J 3 bases, with 31 bases left between them. The CDR3 spells CASSRLGAGGRLVRVNQPQHF. CDR3 DNA: TGCGCCAGCAGTCGTCTGGGGGCTGGAGGACGTCTCGTTAGGGTCAATCAGCCCCAGCATTTT.

The chain joins TRBV5-4 to TRBJ2-1; 11 bases line up with TRBD1. The CDR3 consists of 17 residues. V lost 3 bases and J lost 7; bases outside the gene matches: 12. The V gene's germline CDR1 is SGHNT and CDR2 YYREEE (reference sequence). The CDR3 region has the DNA TGTGCCAGCAGCTCCCCCCGGACAGGGGGCTTTGTGAATGAGCAGTTCTTC. Translated: CASSSPRTGGFVNEQFF. Supplemented by reference TRBV5-4 and TRBJ2-1, the full variable domain reads ETGVTQSPTHLIKTRGQQVTLRCSSQSGHNTVSWYQQALGQGPQFIFQYYREEENGRGNFPPRFSGLQFPNYSSELNVNALELDDSALYLCASSSPRTGGFVNEQFFGPGTRLTVL.

This clone has just a few counts. The chain employs TRBV7-2 and TRBJ2-7, with D unclear. This CDR3 is built from 13 residues. The ends were cut back, 1 base at V and 3 bases at J, with 7 bases in the middle. Germline V CDR1 and CDR2: SGHTA, FQGNSA. CDR3 nucleotides: TGTGCCAGCAGCTTAGGGGCCCTCTACGAGCAGTACTTC. The encoded protein is CASSLGALYEQYF.

The chain employs TRBV18 and TRBJ2-7; no reliable D call. V lost 0 bases and J 2 bases, leaving 14 bases between the germline ends. The germline V gene encodes CDR1 KGHSH and CDR2 LQKENI. This CDR3 is built from 16 residues. This CDR3 is CASSPPYSRGPYEQYF. CDR3 in DNA: TGTGCCAGCTCACCACCCTACTCAAGAGGCCCCTACGAGCAGTACTTC.

This chain joins TRBV25-1 and TRBJ2-2; D is tentatively TRBD1 or TRBD2 (6 bases each). Trimming removed 0 bases from V and 0 bases from J, with 14 bases in between. The CDR3 extends over 18 amino acids. CDR1 is MGHDK, CDR2 SYGVNS, per germline. The CDR3 protein is CASSEYFGGPPNTGELFF. CDR3 DNA: TGTGCCAGCAGTGAATATTTCGGGGGCCCCCCGAACACCGGGGAGCTGTTTTTT.

The chain is built from TRBV5-1 and TRBJ2-1; the D gene is possibly TRBD1 (5 bases). The CDR3 loop spans 15 amino acids. The germline V gene has CDR1 SGHRS and CDR2 YFSETQ. V was shortened by 1 base and J by 0 bases, with 8 bases between the two germline ends. Written as DNA, the CDR3 is TGCGCCAGCAGCTTGTGGGGCAGCTCCTACAATGAGCAGTTCTTC. This gives the protein CASSLWGSSYNEQFF.